Listed below are T cell receptor beta chains from one sample, sequenced in a study of blood T cell repertoires in COVID-19. Sequencing was performed with immunoSEQ multiplex PCR; in TCRdb, only in-frame clones are kept and a portion is missing. The sample lists about 180,000 clones; approximately 80% were seen once. Sequencing used PBMCs or T cells enriched from blood (not recorded which). The receptors shown here come from a man in his sixties who had been exposed to COVID-19. The CDR3 runs from the conserved cysteine through the conserved F or W. Fields, in order: clone size, D gene, J gene, V gene, CDR3 protein, CDR3 DNA. The D gene is left open where the match is weak. Size values are once, few and many counts, or a class for expanded clones, and some rows have none.

size: once
D: NA
J: TRBJ2-2
V: TRBV11-3
CDR3: CASSLQGSTNTGELFF
DNA: TGTGCCAGCAGCTTACAGGGGTCAACGAACACCGGGGAGCTGTTTTTT

size: few
D: TRBD1
J: TRBJ1-5
V: TRBV28
CDR3: CASSPPTGLSQPQHF
DNA: TGTGCCAGCAGTCCCCCGACAGGGTTAAGTCAGCCCCAGCATTTT

size: NA
D: NA
J: TRBJ2-3
V: TRBV28
CDR3: CASSLWSPPTQYF
DNA: TGTGCCAGCAGTTTATGGAGTCCACCGACGCAGTATTTT

size: NA
D: TRBD2
J: TRBJ2-7
V: TRBV27
CDR3: CASGSGLAGGKVEQYF
DNA: TGTGCCAGCGGATCCGGGCTAGCGGGAGGGAAAGTAGAGCAGTACTTC

size: NA
D: NA
J: TRBJ2-3
V: TRBV19
CDR3: CASSVGVSTDTQYF
DNA: TGTGCCAGTAGTGTCGGGGTGAGCACAGATACGCAGTATTTT

size: many
D: TRBD1
J: TRBJ1-1
V: TRBV7-9
CDR3: CASSSRDRDLTEAFF
DNA: TGTGCCAGCAGTTCCCGGGACAGGGACTTAACTGAAGCTTTCTTT

size: NA
D: NA
J: TRBJ1-6
V: TRBV6-5
CDR3: CASSHPGGNSPLHF
DNA: TGTGCCAGCAGCCATCCCGGAGGGAATTCACCCCTCCACTTT

size: NA
D: NA
J: TRBJ1-1
V: TRBV19
CDR3: CASSPGLGLWTEAFF
DNA: TGTGCCAGTAGCCCCGGACTGGGTTTGTGGACTGAAGCTTTCTTT

size: NA
D: NA
J: TRBJ1-5
V: TRBV6-5
CDR3: CASSSLGRNQPQHF
DNA: TGTGCCAGCAGTAGCCTTGGGAGGAATCAGCCCCAGCATTTT

size: once
D: TRBD2
J: TRBJ2-7
V: TRBV19
CDR3: CASSARLAGGFYEQYF
DNA: TGTGCCAGTAGTGCCAGACTAGCGGGAGGATTCTACGAGCAGTACTTC

size: NA
D: TRBD1
J: TRBJ1-2
V: TRBV7-2
CDR3: CASSLRQGPIYGYTF
DNA: TGTGCCAGCAGCTTAAGACAGGGACCAATCTATGGCTACACCTTC

size: few
D: NA
J: TRBJ1-5
V: TRBV19
CDR3: CATNRDYYSNQPQHF
DNA: TGTGCCACCAACCGGGACTATTATAGCAATCAGCCCCAGCATTTT

size: NA
D: TRBD2
J: TRBJ2-7
V: TRBV14
CDR3: CASSQRPGGAYEQYF
DNA: TGTGCCAGCAGCCAGAGGCCGGGGGGGGCCTACGAGCAGTACTTC

size: NA
D: TRBD1
J: TRBJ2-3
V: TRBV24-1
CDR3: CATSVQGADTQYF
DNA: TGTGCCACCAGTGTCCAGGGGGCAGATACGCAGTATTTT

size: few
D: TRBD1
J: TRBJ1-1
V: TRBV5-4
CDR3: CASSFSGQGITEAFF
DNA: TGTGCCAGCAGCTTTTCGGGACAGGGGATCACTGAAGCTTTCTTT

size: few
D: TRBD1
J: TRBJ1-2
V: TRBV10-1
CDR3: CASSESTGSSYGYTF
DNA: TGCGCCAGCAGTGAGTCGACAGGGTCTTCCTATGGCTACACCTTC

size: NA
D: NA
J: TRBJ2-3
V: TRBV5-1
CDR3: CASSLAASEDTQYF
DNA: TGCGCCAGCAGCTTGGCGGCTAGCGAAGATACGCAGTATTTT

size: NA
D: NA
J: TRBJ2-1
V: TRBV7-2
CDR3: CASSFRVPKQFF
DNA: TGTGCCAGCAGCTTTCGAGTCCCTAAGCAGTTCTTC

size: few
D: TRBD1
J: TRBJ2-2
V: TRBV14
CDR3: CASSPASDRRNTGELFF
DNA: TGTGCCAGCAGCCCGGCATCGGACAGGAGGAACACCGGGGAGCTGTTTTTT

size: NA
D: NA
J: TRBJ1-1
V: TRBV12-3/TRBV12-4
CDR3: CADTGGATTEAFF
DNA: TGTGCGGACACTGGGGGGGCGACCACTGAAGCTTTCTTT

size: NA
D: TRBD2
J: TRBJ2-7
V: TRBV7-6
CDR3: CASSFVASGSPNSYEQYF
DNA: TGTGCCAGCAGCTTTGTTGCTAGCGGGAGCCCCAACTCCTACGAGCAGTACTTC

size: NA
D: TRBD1
J: TRBJ1-3
V: TRBV5-1
CDR3: CASSLNSGTGGGNTIYF
DNA: TGCGCCAGCAGCTTGAACTCCGGGACAGGGGGAGGAAACACCATATATTTT

size: NA
D: TRBD1
J: TRBJ2-3
V: TRBV10-3
CDR3: CAISGRDRGSDTQYF
DNA: TGTGCCATCAGTGGCCGGGACAGGGGCTCAGATACGCAGTATTTT

size: NA
D: TRBD1
J: TRBJ1-1
V: TRBV5-1
CDR3: CASSLAGTGMLNTEAFF
DNA: TGCGCCAGCAGCTTGGCCGGGACAGGGATGTTGAACACTGAAGCTTTCTTT

size: NA
D: TRBD1
J: TRBJ2-7
V: TRBV12-3/TRBV12-4
CDR3: CASRPDRGEQYF
DNA: TGTGCCAGCAGGCCCGACAGGGGCGAGCAGTACTTC

size: NA
D: TRBD2
J: TRBJ2-1
V: TRBV27
CDR3: CASSGLAGANEQFF
DNA: TGTGCCAGCAGCGGACTAGCGGGAGCAAATGAGCAGTTCTTC

size: many
D: TRBD1
J: TRBJ2-7
V: TRBV25-1
CDR3: CASSGQIAYEQYF
DNA: TGTGCCAGCTCGGGACAGATCGCCTACGAGCAGTACTTC

size: NA
D: NA
J: TRBJ2-1
V: TRBV3-1/TRBV3-2
CDR3: CASSPLPRGFSYNEQFF
DNA: TGTGCCAGCAGCCCCCTCCCCAGGGGCTTTAGCTACAATGAGCAGTTCTTC

size: NA
D: NA
J: TRBJ2-7
V: TRBV19
CDR3: CASSIDRSEQYF
DNA: TGTGCCAGTAGTATAGACAGAAGCGAGCAGTACTTC

size: few
D: NA
J: TRBJ2-3
V: TRBV11-3
CDR3: CASSLGGLTDTQYF
DNA: TGTGCCAGCAGCTTAGGGGGCTTGACAGATACGCAGTATTTT

size: NA
D: TRBD1
J: TRBJ1-6
V: TRBV10-2
CDR3: CASSERTGVDSPLHF
DNA: TGCGCCAGCAGTGAGAGGACAGGGGTGGATTCACCCCTCCACTTT

size: NA
D: NA
J: TRBJ2-2
V: TRBV5-1
CDR3: CASSLASTRRESTGELFF
DNA: TGCGCCAGCAGCTTGGCTTCGACTAGGCGGGAATCCACCGGGGAGCTGTTTTTT

size: once
D: TRBD1
J: TRBJ1-2
V: TRBV19
CDR3: CASSPTGTGLGHGYTF
DNA: TGTGCCAGTAGTCCCACCGGGACAGGGTTGGGCCATGGCTACACCTTC

size: NA
D: NA
J: TRBJ1-3
V: TRBV7-2
CDR3: CASSLGTGRSGNTIYF
DNA: TGTGCCAGCAGCTTAGGAACAGGCCGCTCTGGAAACACCATATATTTT

size: NA
D: NA
J: TRBJ2-2
V: TRBV13
CDR3: CASSFAVPGELFF
DNA: TGTGCCAGCAGCTTCGCGGTACCCGGGGAGCTGTTTTTT

size: once
D: TRBD1
J: TRBJ2-2
V: TRBV18
CDR3: CASSPGQGNTGELFF
DNA: TGTGCCAGCTCACCGGGACAGGGAAACACCGGGGAGCTGTTTTTT

size: NA
D: NA
J: TRBJ2-1
V: TRBV9
CDR3: CASSVAGADEQFF
DNA: TGTGCCAGCAGCGTAGCTGGGGCCGATGAGCAGTTCTTC

size: NA
D: TRBD2
J: TRBJ2-3
V: TRBV13
CDR3: CASSSYLGTSGRISSTDTQYF
DNA: TGTGCCAGCAGCTCTTACTTGGGGACTAGCGGGAGGATTTCTAGCACAGATACGCAGTATTTT

size: NA
D: NA
J: TRBJ2-3
V: TRBV6-5
CDR3: CASAQLVSTDTQYF
DNA: TGTGCCAGCGCACAACTAGTGAGCACAGATACGCAGTATTTT

size: NA
D: TRBD1
J: TRBJ1-3
V: TRBV30
CDR3: CAWSEGSAGGFAGNTIYF
DNA: TGTGCCTGGAGTGAGGGCTCGGCAGGGGGCTTCGCTGGAAACACCATATATTTT

size: NA
D: TRBD1
J: TRBJ2-7
V: TRBV6-1
CDR3: CASSETQGPYEQYF
DNA: TGTGCCAGCAGTGAAACACAGGGGCCTTACGAGCAGTACTTC

size: NA
D: TRBD1
J: TRBJ1-2
V: TRBV7-2
CDR3: CASSSRTGDYGYTF
DNA: TGTGCCAGCAGCTCACGGACAGGGGACTATGGCTACACCTTC

size: NA
D: NA
J: TRBJ1-2
V: TRBV30
CDR3: CASVLDRGSSYTF
DNA: TGTGCCAGCGTTTTGGACAGAGGTTCCAGCTACACCTTC

size: NA
D: TRBD1
J: TRBJ2-7
V: TRBV7-8
CDR3: CASSFAGTAGYEQYF
DNA: TGTGCCAGCAGCTTCGCCGGGACAGCAGGCTACGAGCAGTACTTC

size: NA
D: TRBD1
J: TRBJ1-1
V: TRBV28
CDR3: CASSLPRGPTGREAFF
DNA: TGTGCCAGCAGTTTACCCAGGGGGCCGACAGGCCGTGAGGCTTTCTTT

size: NA
D: TRBD1
J: TRBJ1-5
V: TRBV4-3
CDR3: CASSQGGRGVQPQHF
DNA: TGCGCCAGCAGCCAAGGAGGCAGGGGGGTTCAGCCCCAGCATTTT

size: NA
D: NA
J: TRBJ2-7
V: TRBV27
CDR3: CASSFSGSHYEQYF
DNA: TGTGCCAGCAGTTTTAGTGGGAGTCACTACGAGCAGTACTTC

size: NA
D: NA
J: TRBJ2-2
V: TRBV24-1
CDR3: CATSDFSRGRPPGELFF
DNA: TGTGCCACCAGTGATTTTTCCCGCGGGCGGCCCCCTGGGGAGCTGTTTTTT

size: NA
D: NA
J: TRBJ1-3
V: TRBV5-6
CDR3: CASSLGGPGNTIYF
DNA: TGTGCCAGCAGCTTGGGGGGCCCTGGAAACACCATATATTTT

size: NA
D: NA
J: TRBJ1-4
V: TRBV20-1
CDR3: CSASPPLTGAVKLFF
DNA: TGCAGTGCTAGTCCTCCCTTGACGGGAGCCGTGAAACTGTTTTTT

size: NA
D: NA
J: TRBJ2-2
V: TRBV7-7
CDR3: CASSPSPRSGAGELFF
DNA: TGTGCCAGCAGCCCCAGTCCTCGATCGGGAGCCGGGGAGCTGTTTTTT

size: NA
D: TRBD2
J: TRBJ2-1
V: TRBV28
CDR3: CASSWTGGRLYIPFF
DNA: TGTGCCAGCAGTTGGACGGGCGGGAGGCTTTATATTCCGTTCTTC

size: few
D: TRBD2
J: TRBJ2-2
V: TRBV27
CDR3: CASSQTSGNAGELFF
DNA: TGTGCCAGCAGTCAGACTAGCGGGAACGCCGGGGAGCTGTTTTTT